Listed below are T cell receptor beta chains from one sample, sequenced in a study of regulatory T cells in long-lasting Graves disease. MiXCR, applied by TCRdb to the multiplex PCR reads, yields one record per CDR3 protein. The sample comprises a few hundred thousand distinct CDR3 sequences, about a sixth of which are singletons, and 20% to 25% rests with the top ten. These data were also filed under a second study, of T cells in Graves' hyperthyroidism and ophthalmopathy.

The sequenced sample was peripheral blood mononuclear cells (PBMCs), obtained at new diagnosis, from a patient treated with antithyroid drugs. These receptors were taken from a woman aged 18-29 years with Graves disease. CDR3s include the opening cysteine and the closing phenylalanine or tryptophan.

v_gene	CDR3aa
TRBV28	CASRPGLAVTQYF
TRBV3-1	CASSHDRGPYEQYF
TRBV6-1	CASSETGGGADTQYF
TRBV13	CASSTISGGTAANYGYTF
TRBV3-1	CASSQRTGTASYEQYF
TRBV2	CASSLSGTGELPLHF
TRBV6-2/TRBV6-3	CASSYNRHYGYTF
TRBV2	CASSEAKPPGLPTF
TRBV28	CASSSWETSTDTQYF
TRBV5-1	CASSGRGGGDTQYF
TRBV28	CASSPIPGTSGSRETQYF